Listed below are T cell receptor beta chains from one sample, sequenced in a study of PD-1 blockade in mismatch repair-deficient tumors. The repertoire was sequenced with immunoSEQ multiplex PCR; TCRdb's copy has only in-frame clones and lacks some. The sample gives fewer than 100,000 clones, 81% of which show up once; roughly 2.7% is in the top ten. The specimen comprised peripheral blood, sampled 12 weeks after starting pembrolizumab. The receptors were sampled from an adult with mismatch repair-deficient cancer. Each CDR3 is given with its conserved first and last residue. Each record gives: J gene, CDR3 length, D gene, V gene, clone size, CDR3 protein, CDR3 DNA. The D gene is left open where the match is weak. Only part of the rows carry a size: once, few, many, or a class if the clone is expanded.

j_call: TRBJ2-7
cdr3_length: 14
d_call: .
v_call: TRBV2
clone_size: few
cdr3_aa: CASSLQGISYEQYF
cdr3_nt: TGTGCCAGCAGTTTACAGGGAATCTCCTACGAGCAGTACTTC

j_call: TRBJ2-5
cdr3_length: 15
d_call: TRBD1
v_call: TRBV19
clone_size: .
cdr3_aa: CASSRTGGQSETQYF
cdr3_nt: TGTGCCAGTAGTAGGACAGGGGGCCAGTCGGAGACCCAGTACTTC

j_call: TRBJ2-7
cdr3_length: 13
d_call: TRBD2
v_call: TRBV7-2
clone_size: .
cdr3_aa: CASSLEREDEQYF
cdr3_nt: TGTGCCAGCAGCCTTGAGCGGGAGGACGAGCAGTACTTC

j_call: TRBJ1-5
cdr3_length: 16
d_call: TRBD1
v_call: TRBV15
clone_size: .
cdr3_aa: CATSRVGTGSRKPQHF
cdr3_nt: TGTGCCACCAGCAGAGTTGGGACAGGGTCGAGGAAGCCCCAGCATTTT

j_call: TRBJ2-5
cdr3_length: 14
d_call: .
v_call: TRBV5-4
clone_size: .
cdr3_aa: CASSLAELAETQYF
cdr3_nt: TGTGCCAGCAGCTTGGCCGAACTGGCGGAGACCCAGTACTTC

j_call: TRBJ2-1
cdr3_length: 14
d_call: .
v_call: TRBV6-6
clone_size: once
cdr3_aa: CASNPKSSYNEQFF
cdr3_nt: TGTGCCAGCAACCCAAAGAGCTCCTACAATGAGCAGTTCTTC

j_call: TRBJ1-5
cdr3_length: 14
d_call: TRBD1
v_call: TRBV6-1
clone_size: .
cdr3_aa: CASVMTGAQGSQHF
cdr3_nt: TGTGCCAGCGTAATGACAGGGGCGCAAGGTTCCCAGCATTTT

j_call: TRBJ2-5
cdr3_length: 15
d_call: TRBD2
v_call: TRBV11-2
clone_size: .
cdr3_aa: CASSLGGRRWETQYF
cdr3_nt: TGTGCCAGCAGCTTGGGCGGGAGGAGGTGGGAGACCCAGTACTTC

j_call: TRBJ1-1
cdr3_length: 19
d_call: TRBD1
v_call: TRBV30
clone_size: .
cdr3_aa: CAWSVLFIRTGDINTEAFF
cdr3_nt: TGTGCCTGGAGTGTACTATTTATCAGGACAGGGGACATCAACACTGAAGCTTTCTTT

j_call: TRBJ2-7
cdr3_length: 14
d_call: .
v_call: TRBV19
clone_size: few
cdr3_aa: CASSQGMRSYEQYF
cdr3_nt: TGTGCCAGTAGTCAGGGGATGAGATCCTACGAGCAGTACTTC

j_call: TRBJ2-7
cdr3_length: 13
d_call: .
v_call: TRBV19
clone_size: .
cdr3_aa: CASSPAGGYEQYF
cdr3_nt: TGTGCCAGTAGTCCAGCCGGGGGTTACGAGCAGTACTTC

j_call: TRBJ2-1
cdr3_length: 16
d_call: TRBD2
v_call: TRBV11-2
clone_size: .
cdr3_aa: CASSSTRTSGSYEQFF
cdr3_nt: TGTGCCAGCAGCTCCACCAGAACTAGCGGGAGTTATGAGCAGTTCTTC

j_call: TRBJ2-5
cdr3_length: 10
d_call: .
v_call: TRBV30
clone_size: .
cdr3_aa: CAWREETQYF
cdr3_nt: TGTGCCTGGAGGGAAGAGACCCAGTACTTC

j_call: TRBJ1-3
cdr3_length: 14
d_call: .
v_call: TRBV19
clone_size: .
cdr3_aa: CASSTGGPGNTIYF
cdr3_nt: TGTGCCAGTAGTACGGGGGGCCCTGGAAACACCATATATTTT

j_call: TRBJ2-1
cdr3_length: 14
d_call: TRBD2
v_call: TRBV5-1
clone_size: .
cdr3_aa: CASSPPTSGRAPVF
cdr3_nt: TGCGCCAGCAGCCCCCCGACTAGCGGGAGGGCCCCCGTCTTC

j_call: TRBJ1-5
cdr3_length: 16
d_call: .
v_call: TRBV1
clone_size: .
cdr3_aa: CTSSQETLVWDQPQHF
cdr3_nt: TGCACCAGCAGCCAAGAAACACTCGTATGGGATCAGCCCCAGCATTTT

j_call: TRBJ2-1
cdr3_length: 11
d_call: .
v_call: TRBV2
clone_size: .
cdr3_aa: CASRGPIEQFF
cdr3_nt: TGTGCCAGCAGAGGTCCTATTGAGCAGTTCTTC

j_call: TRBJ2-7
cdr3_length: 12
d_call: TRBD1
v_call: TRBV19
clone_size: .
cdr3_aa: CARGQGWGEQYF
cdr3_nt: TGTGCCAGGGGACAGGGGTGGGGCGAGCAGTACTTC

j_call: TRBJ2-1
cdr3_length: 17
d_call: TRBD2
v_call: TRBV30
clone_size: .
cdr3_aa: CAWSVFGLAGAYNEQFF
cdr3_nt: TGTGCCTGGAGTGTATTTGGGCTAGCGGGAGCGTACAATGAGCAGTTCTTC

j_call: TRBJ2-7
cdr3_length: 13
d_call: TRBD2
v_call: TRBV11-3
clone_size: .
cdr3_aa: CASSVGLVGEQYF
cdr3_nt: TGTGCCAGCAGCGTGGGACTAGTCGGCGAGCAGTACTTC

j_call: TRBJ2-7
cdr3_length: 15
d_call: TRBD2
v_call: TRBV5-3
clone_size: .
cdr3_aa: CASSFYLAGAYEQYF
cdr3_nt: TGTGCCAGCAGCTTTTATTTAGCGGGAGCATACGAGCAGTACTTC

j_call: TRBJ1-2
cdr3_length: 17
d_call: .
v_call: TRBV10-3
clone_size: .
cdr3_aa: CAISDDSGADLTNGYTF
cdr3_nt: TGTGCCATCAGTGATGACTCCGGGGCGGATCTAACTAATGGCTACACCTTC

j_call: TRBJ2-4
cdr3_length: 18
d_call: TRBD2
v_call: TRBV11-3
clone_size: .
cdr3_aa: CASSFSMGLAGAKNIQYF
cdr3_nt: TGTGCCAGCAGCTTCTCAATGGGACTAGCGGGAGCCAAAAACATTCAGTACTTC

j_call: TRBJ1-5
cdr3_length: 13
d_call: .
v_call: TRBV6-1
clone_size: .
cdr3_aa: CASMGGKGQPQHF
cdr3_nt: TGTGCCAGCATGGGAGGGAAAGGTCAGCCCCAGCATTTT

j_call: TRBJ1-1
cdr3_length: 13
d_call: .
v_call: TRBV27
clone_size: once
cdr3_aa: CANMAEMNTEAFF
cdr3_nt: TGTGCCAACATGGCAGAAATGAACACTGAAGCTTTCTTT

j_call: TRBJ2-7
cdr3_length: 15
d_call: .
v_call: TRBV6-6
clone_size: .
cdr3_aa: CASCKLKAPAYEQYF
cdr3_nt: TGTGCCAGCTGTAAGTTAAAGGCCCCGGCCTACGAGCAGTACTTC

j_call: TRBJ1-3
cdr3_length: 12
d_call: .
v_call: TRBV5-6
clone_size: .
cdr3_aa: CASSLVGNTIYF
cdr3_nt: TGTGCCAGCAGCTTGGTTGGAAACACCATATATTTT

j_call: TRBJ2-7
cdr3_length: 16
d_call: TRBD2
v_call: TRBV6-5
clone_size: .
cdr3_aa: CASSSWTSGRMGEQYF
cdr3_nt: TGTGCCAGCAGTTCGTGGACTAGCGGGAGAATGGGCGAGCAGTACTTC

j_call: TRBJ2-1
cdr3_length: 12
d_call: .
v_call: TRBV19
clone_size: .
cdr3_aa: CASTAAYNEQFF
cdr3_nt: TGTGCCAGTACTGCAGCCTACAATGAGCAGTTCTTC

j_call: TRBJ1-4
cdr3_length: 13
d_call: .
v_call: TRBV5-4
clone_size: .
cdr3_aa: CASSLDTGEKLFF
cdr3_nt: TGTGCCAGCAGCTTGGACACCGGGGAAAAACTGTTTTTT

j_call: TRBJ1-1
cdr3_length: 15
d_call: .
v_call: TRBV6-5
clone_size: once
cdr3_aa: CASSLRKTMNTEAFF
cdr3_nt: TGTGCCAGCAGCCTCCGGAAGACGATGAACACTGAAGCTTTCTTT

j_call: TRBJ2-2
cdr3_length: 16
d_call: TRBD2
v_call: TRBV12-5
clone_size: .
cdr3_aa: CASGSAGGPFTGELFF
cdr3_nt: TGTGCTAGTGGCTCAGCGGGAGGGCCGTTCACCGGGGAGCTGTTTTTT

j_call: TRBJ1-1
cdr3_length: 11
d_call: TRBD1
v_call: TRBV2
clone_size: .
cdr3_aa: CASRQGVEAFF
cdr3_nt: TGTGCCAGCAGGCAGGGGGTTGAAGCTTTCTTT

j_call: TRBJ2-2
cdr3_length: 13
d_call: TRBD1
v_call: TRBV19
clone_size: .
cdr3_aa: CASSGQGSGELFF
cdr3_nt: TGTGCCAGTAGTGGACAGGGATCCGGGGAGCTGTTTTTT

j_call: TRBJ2-1
cdr3_length: 14
d_call: .
v_call: TRBV5-1
clone_size: few
cdr3_aa: CASSLTSSYNEQFF
cdr3_nt: TGCGCCAGCAGCCTGACTAGCTCCTACAATGAGCAGTTCTTC

j_call: TRBJ1-3
cdr3_length: 14
d_call: .
v_call: TRBV5-6
clone_size: .
cdr3_aa: CASSLWGIGNTIYF
cdr3_nt: TGTGCCAGCAGCTTATGGGGTATTGGAAACACCATATATTTT

j_call: TRBJ2-7
cdr3_length: 16
d_call: .
v_call: TRBV9
clone_size: .
cdr3_aa: CASSTSGWGSRDEQYF
cdr3_nt: TGTGCCAGCAGTACAAGTGGGTGGGGTAGCAGGGACGAGCAGTACTTC

j_call: TRBJ1-4
cdr3_length: 14
d_call: TRBD1
v_call: TRBV19
clone_size: .
cdr3_aa: CASSIGTVNEKLFF
cdr3_nt: TGTGCCAGTAGTATTGGGACAGTTAATGAAAAACTGTTTTTT

j_call: TRBJ1-2
cdr3_length: 16
d_call: .
v_call: TRBV11-2
clone_size: .
cdr3_aa: CASSLEGRPYGFGYTF
cdr3_nt: TGTGCCAGCAGCTTAGAGGGACGCCCTTATGGGTTTGGCTACACCTTC

j_call: TRBJ2-7
cdr3_length: 13
d_call: .
v_call: TRBV30
clone_size: .
cdr3_aa: CAWNQDKTYEQYF
cdr3_nt: TGTGCCTGGAACCAAGACAAAACCTACGAGCAGTACTTC

j_call: TRBJ1-1
cdr3_length: 16
d_call: TRBD1
v_call: TRBV14
clone_size: once
cdr3_aa: CASSHRPGQGNTEAFF
cdr3_nt: TGTGCCAGCAGCCACCGCCCGGGACAGGGCAACACTGAAGCTTTCTTT

j_call: TRBJ1-1
cdr3_length: 13
d_call: .
v_call: TRBV15
clone_size: once
cdr3_aa: CATSRGRGAEAFF
cdr3_nt: TGTGCCACCAGCAGAGGCAGGGGAGCCGAAGCTTTCTTT

j_call: TRBJ1-4
cdr3_length: 15
d_call: .
v_call: TRBV27
clone_size: .
cdr3_aa: CASGRSRATNEKLFF
cdr3_nt: TGTGCCAGCGGGAGATCCCGAGCAACTAATGAAAAACTGTTTTTT

j_call: TRBJ1-5
cdr3_length: 15
d_call: .
v_call: TRBV7-9
clone_size: .
cdr3_aa: CASSSTGLSNQPQHF
cdr3_nt: TGTGCCAGCAGCTCAACAGGGTTAAGCAATCAGCCCCAGCATTTT

j_call: TRBJ1-2
cdr3_length: 18
d_call: .
v_call: TRBV19
clone_size: .
cdr3_aa: CASSTDILDTDLLYGYTF
cdr3_nt: TGTGCCAGTAGTACCGACATCTTAGACACCGACCTGCTCTATGGCTACACCTTC

j_call: TRBJ1-1
cdr3_length: 16
d_call: TRBD1
v_call: TRBV9
clone_size: .
cdr3_aa: CASSRTIRQGGTEAFF
cdr3_nt: TGTGCCAGCAGCCGTACTATTCGACAGGGGGGGACTGAAGCTTTCTTT

j_call: TRBJ2-1
cdr3_length: 15
d_call: .
v_call: TRBV7-9
clone_size: .
cdr3_aa: CASRPSRETTNEQFF
cdr3_nt: TGTGCCAGCAGACCCTCTCGTGAGACCACCAATGAGCAGTTCTTC

j_call: TRBJ2-2
cdr3_length: 16
d_call: TRBD2
v_call: TRBV7-9
clone_size: .
cdr3_aa: CASRPLSGDNTGELFF
cdr3_nt: TGTGCCAGCAGGCCTCTTAGCGGGGATAACACCGGGGAGCTGTTTTTT

j_call: TRBJ2-7
cdr3_length: 14
d_call: TRBD2
v_call: TRBV18
clone_size: .
cdr3_aa: CASSNSGGPHEQYF
cdr3_nt: TGTGCCAGCTCAAATAGCGGGGGGCCTCACGAGCAGTACTTC

j_call: TRBJ2-1
cdr3_length: 13
d_call: .
v_call: TRBV10-3
clone_size: .
cdr3_aa: CAISESSNNEQFF
cdr3_nt: TGTGCCATCAGTGAGTCTAGTAACAATGAGCAGTTCTTC

j_call: TRBJ2-1
cdr3_length: 12
d_call: .
v_call: TRBV9
clone_size: once
cdr3_aa: CASSDRFNEQFF
cdr3_nt: TGTGCCAGCAGCGACAGGTTCAATGAGCAGTTCTTC

j_call: TRBJ1-2
cdr3_length: 15
d_call: .
v_call: TRBV2
clone_size: .
cdr3_aa: CASRNLRGLSYGYTF
cdr3_nt: TGTGCCAGCAGAAACCTCAGGGGACTCTCCTATGGCTACACCTTC